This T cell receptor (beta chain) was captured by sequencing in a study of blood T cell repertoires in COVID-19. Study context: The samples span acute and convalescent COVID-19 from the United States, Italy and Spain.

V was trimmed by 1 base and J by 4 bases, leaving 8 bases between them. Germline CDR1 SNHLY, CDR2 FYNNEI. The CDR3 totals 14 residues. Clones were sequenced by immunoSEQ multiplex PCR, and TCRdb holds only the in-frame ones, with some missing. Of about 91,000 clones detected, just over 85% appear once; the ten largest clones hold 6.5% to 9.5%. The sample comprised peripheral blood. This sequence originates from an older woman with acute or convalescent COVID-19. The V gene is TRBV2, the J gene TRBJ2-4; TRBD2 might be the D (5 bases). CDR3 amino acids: CASSEGTRKNIQYF. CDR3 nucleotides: TGTGCCAGCAGTGAAGGGACTCGGAAAAACATTCAGTACTTC.